Here is one TCR beta chain with its context. Its antigen remains unidentified. No base quality values were provided; no much bigger clone lies one nucleotide off. The time point label, read with the paper, signifies: about 28 days (+/-7) after the second vaccine dose. The sample's treatment or condition label, in plain terms: meningococcal conjugate vaccine given as trial control. Vaccinee samples were obtained from the UK trials COV001 and COV002, which included a single-blind randomized controlled phase 2/3 trial of AZD1222 (ChAdOx1 nCoV-19) in healthy adults. For TCRbeta chain sequencing, PBMC samples from trial participants were taken at day 0 and at day 28 after the second dose. This entry is derived from a study of T cell responses to AZD1222 COVID-19 vaccine (dated by TCRdb to the early 2020s). Describing the broader study: TCR sequencing covered fewer than 250 trial participants: roughly 200 given two doses of AZD1222 and 26 given two doses of MenACWY control vaccine. Trial participants were enrolled into age subgroups of 18-55, 56-69 and 70-plus years, which contained roughly 150, 30 and 60 TCR-sequenced participants, respectively.

Paper-wide results and their limitations: Conclusions about previously exposed vaccinees are limited because only a handful of AZD1222 recipients were SARS-CoV-2 seropositive at baseline. The 56-69-year group was small, and its depth increase did not reach significance, likely because of low power. Most participants were white British and females outnumbered males, and the authors suggested that clonal diversity may have been underestimated. Reportedly, close to half of the unique spike-specific TCRs recognized epitopes lying outside the regions that are mutated in the B.1.351 and B.1.1.7 variants. The whole spike protein was spanned by vaccine-associated CD4 TCRs, and dominant responses were seen in regions 160-218 and 743-854. Because no day 14 peak-response samples were available, the repertoires could be characterized only after the peak T cell response. After two AZD1222 doses, spike-specific TCR breadth and depth were significantly higher than at day 0 and than in MenACWY recipients.

The CDR3 regions of human TCRbeta chains were analyzed by immunosequencing. As for the original processing: Repertoire TCRs were checked for matches against a reference library of SARS-CoV-2-specific TCRs that had been generated using the MIRA antigen-specificity platform. Breadth was defined as the fraction of unique TCRs that were SARS-CoV-2-associated, and depth was defined as the fraction of total T cells that were SARS-CoV-2-associated. Each spike-specific TCR was assigned to its reactive spike region and to a CD4 or CD8 class using the MIRA data. Log10-transformed breadth and depth values were compared by one-way ANOVA with Sidak's multiple comparisons tests. TCRdb stores this immuneACCESS table with in-frame sequences only. Part of the clones is absent; in the studies checked, under half of the shortfall reflects unresolved V genes, and no reason is known for the rest. D and trimming come from the DNA, and the V and J calls and clone size come from that table. This sample lists some 170,000 clones; about nine tenths were detected once. Of the sample, around 4.5% is held by the ten largest clones.

V loses 0 bases of germline sequence and J loses 6 bases, and the interval between the two ends is 6 bases. The germline V gene (reference sequence) supplies CDR1 LNHDA and CDR2 SQIVND. The CDR3 runs 13 residues from the cysteine to the phenylalanine. Only the CDR3 DNA is retained, 39 bases long and in frame from the first base. This TCR was sampled from an adult who received the MenACWY meningococcal vaccine as a control. Source: peripheral blood, taken 28 days after the second dose of the MenACWY control vaccine. The sequence joins TRBV19 to TRBJ1-5; the D gene cannot be named for sure. The DNA reads TGTGCCAGTAGTATAGAAGTGGGTCAGCCCCAGCATTTT. This is translated as CASSIEVGQPQHF.